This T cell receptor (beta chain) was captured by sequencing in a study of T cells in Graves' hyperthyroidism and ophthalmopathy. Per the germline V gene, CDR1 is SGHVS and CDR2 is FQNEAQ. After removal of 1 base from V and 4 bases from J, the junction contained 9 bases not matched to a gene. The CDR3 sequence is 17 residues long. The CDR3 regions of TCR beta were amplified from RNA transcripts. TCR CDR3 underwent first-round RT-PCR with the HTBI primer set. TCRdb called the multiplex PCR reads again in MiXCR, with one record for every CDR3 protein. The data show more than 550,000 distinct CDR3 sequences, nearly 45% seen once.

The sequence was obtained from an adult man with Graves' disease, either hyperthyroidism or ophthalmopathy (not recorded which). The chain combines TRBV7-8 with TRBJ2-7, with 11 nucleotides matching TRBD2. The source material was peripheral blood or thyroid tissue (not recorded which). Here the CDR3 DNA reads TGTGCCAGCAGCTTAGGGCTAGCGGGGGGAAATCCTTACGAGCAGTACTTC. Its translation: CASSLGLAGGNPYEQYF.